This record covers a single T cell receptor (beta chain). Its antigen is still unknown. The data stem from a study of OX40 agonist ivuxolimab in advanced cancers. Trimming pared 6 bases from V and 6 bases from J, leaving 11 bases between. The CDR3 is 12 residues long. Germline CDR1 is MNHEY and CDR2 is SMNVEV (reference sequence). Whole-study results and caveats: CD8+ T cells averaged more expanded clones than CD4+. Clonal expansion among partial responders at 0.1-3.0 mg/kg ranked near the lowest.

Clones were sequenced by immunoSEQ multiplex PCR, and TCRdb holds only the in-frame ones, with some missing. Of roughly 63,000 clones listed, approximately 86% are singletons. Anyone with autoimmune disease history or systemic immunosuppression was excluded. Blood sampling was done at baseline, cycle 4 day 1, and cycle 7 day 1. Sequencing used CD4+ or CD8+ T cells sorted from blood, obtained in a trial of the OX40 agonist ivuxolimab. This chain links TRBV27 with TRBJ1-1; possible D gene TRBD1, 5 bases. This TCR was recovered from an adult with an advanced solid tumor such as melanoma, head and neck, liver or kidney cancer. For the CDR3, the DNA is TGTGCCAGCAGGCAGGGTTTCTCTGAAGCTTTCTTT. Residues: CASRQGFSEAFF.